Shown below are 3 T cell receptor beta chains from a single sample sequenced in a study of T-cell memory formation after mild COVID-19. TCRdb re-called the 5' RACE reads with MiXCR, one entry per CDR3 protein. The profile shows fewer than 90,000 distinct CDR3 sequences, over 11% of them singletons. The material sequenced was PBMCs or a T cell subset sorted from them (not recorded which). The receptors here all came from an adult woman who had mild COVID-19 (a few samples of this study predate the infection). Cell type and time point are not known.

The gene calls are TRBV7-9 and TRBJ1-5; no clear D. The V gene lost 0 bases and the J gene lost 7 bases, with 10 bases spanning the gap. Germline values: CDR1 SEHNR, CDR2 FQNEAQ (reference sequence). CDR3 length: 14 amino acids. The chain's CDR3 is CASSLASAGQPQHF. In nucleotides, the CDR3 is TGTGCCAGCAGCTTAGCGAGCGCGGGGCAGCCCCAGCATTTT.

The genes are TRBV12-5 and TRBJ2-1; D is unclear. This CDR3 is 11 amino acids long. The germline CDR1 and CDR2 sequences are LGHNT and FRNRAP. Trimming took off 0 bases at V and 10 bases at J, with 4 bases between the two ends. The CDR3 region has the DNA TGTGCTAGTGGTTTGGTAATAGAGCAGTTCTTC. Protein sequence: CASGLVIEQFF.

The gene calls are TRBV6-5 and TRBJ2-6; 10 nucleotides align to TRBD1. Trimming took 3 bases from V and 3 from J; bases not matched to a gene: 14. Germline V gene data show CDR1 as MNHEY and CDR2 as SVGAGI. CDR3 length: 20 amino acids. The CDR3 protein is CASSYFLSGTGDGGANVLTF. As DNA, the CDR3 is TGTGCCAGCAGTTATTTTTTATCCGGGACAGGGGATGGTGGGGCCAACGTCCTGACTTTC.